The 8 T cell receptor beta chains listed next were all sequenced from one sample in a study of shared clonotypes between healthy human individuals. Data came from immunoSEQ multiplex PCR; TCRdb stores just in-frame clones and leaves some out. The sample contains roughly 2,000,000 clones, just under 95% of which appear only once. Naive CD8 cells were CD45RO-negative, positively selected for CCR7, excluding terminally differentiated effector memory CD45RA+ cells. Sequenced input: naive CD8+ T cells sorted from blood. These receptors all come from a man younger than 30 in good health.

Notes on this clone: Other DNA sequences in this sample translate to the same CDR3. The CDR3 coding sequence is TGCGCCAGCAGCCAGGGACAGAACACCGGGGAGCTGTTTTTT. Amino acids: CASSQGQNTGELFF. The rearrangement joins TRBV4-1 to TRBJ2-2, with a possible D match to TRBD1 (6 bases). The V end was cut by 3 bases, the J end by 1 base, with 6 bases between. CDR1 and CDR2 from the germline V gene are MGHRA and YSYEKL. This CDR3 spans 14 amino acids.

The rearrangement joins TRBV11-2 to TRBJ1-6, with D possibly matching TRBD1 (5 bases). This CDR3 is 14 amino acids long. Trimming stripped 1 base from V and 9 bases from J, with 10 bases between. Germline V CDR1 and CDR2: SGHAT, FQNNGV. The CDR3 bases are TGTGCCAGCAGCTTAGTCAGGGAGATTTCACCCCTCCACTTT. It translates to CASSLVREISPLHF.

The rearrangement joins TRBV25-1 to TRBJ2-1, with 11 bases matching TRBD1. V gave up 0 bases and J gave up 9 bases; unmatched junction bases: 4. This CDR3 comprises 15 residues. CDR1 and CDR2 from the germline V gene are MGHDK and SYGVNS. The CDR3 loop reads CASSEYGTGGTEQFF. CDR3 bases: TGTGCCAGCAGTGAATATGGGACAGGGGGGACTGAGCAGTTCTTC.

V gene TRBV6-5 combines with J gene TRBJ1-2; tentatively, D is TRBD1 (6 bases). There are 12 residues in the CDR3. The germline V gene encodes CDR1 MNHEY and CDR2 SVGAGI. The V end was cut by 5 bases, the J end by 6 bases, with 10 bases between. The CDR3 here is CASSGQSDGYTF. CDR3 in DNA: TGTGCCAGCAGTGGACAGTCTGATGGCTACACCTTC.

This clone was observed a few times. The rearrangement links TRBV7-9 to TRBJ1-2; D gene uncertain. The CDR3 spans 12 residues. V lost 1 base and J lost 6, with 6 bases in between. CDR1 and CDR2 from the germline V gene are SEHNR and FQNEAQ (reference sequence). The CDR3 is CASSLEGHGYTF. The DNA of the CDR3 is TGTGCCAGCAGCTTAGAGGGCCATGGCTACACCTTC. The full variable domain, completed using reference TRBV7-9 and TRBJ1-2, is DTGVSQNPRHKITKRGQNVTFRCDPISEHNRLYWYRQTLGQGPEFLTYFQNEAQLEKSRLLSDRFSAERPKGSFSTLEIQRTEQGDSAMYLCASSLEGHGYTFGSGTRLTVV.

This chain joins TRBV4-3 and TRBJ2-7; no clear D. V was cut by 4 bases and J by 3 bases, with 13 bases left in between. The CDR3 has 14 residues. The germline CDR1 and CDR2 sequences are LGHNA and YSLEER. The CDR3 region is CASSPAVVSYEQYF. DNA of the CDR3: TGCGCCAGCAGCCCCGCGGTTGTGAGCTACGAGCAGTACTTC.

The J gene is TRBJ2-1, the V gene TRBV27, with 10 bases identical to TRBD1. The V gene end was trimmed by 5 bases and the J gene end by 4 bases; junction bases not matched to a gene: 20. Germline CDR1 and CDR2: MNHEY and SMNVEV (reference sequence). The CDR3 is made up of 20 amino acids. CDR3 sequence: CASSTTTGTGVFLQYNEQFF. DNA of the CDR3: TGTGCCAGCAGTACAACCACCGGGACAGGGGTCTTTCTCCAGTACAATGAGCAGTTCTTC.

This clone has only one observation. This sequence joins TRBV7-9 and TRBJ2-2, with no clear D. Trimming pared 8 bases from V and 2 bases from J, leaving 12 bases between. In germline, CDR1 is SEHNR, CDR2 FQNEAQ (reference sequence). The CDR3 loop spans 14 amino acids. DNA of the CDR3: TGTGCCAGCTGCCCAGACCTAAACACCGGGGAGCTGTTTTTT. Translating gives CASCPDLNTGELFF.